This paragraph reports one T cell receptor (beta chain). Its target is not known. The data were obtained in a study of CXCR3-negative and CXCR3-positive naive CD8 T cells. Study-level findings and limits: Relative to memory CD8+ cells, whose diversity was much lower, both naive subsets had comparably high diversity. Both naive subsets, CXCR3-negative and CXCR3-positive, displayed similar TRBV-TRBJ usage, unlike memory cells. TRB CDR3s were more hydrophobic in CXCR3-positive than in CXCR3-negative naive cells.

5' RACE with UMI labels generated the TRB cDNA libraries. TCRdb re-called the 5' RACE reads, yielding one record per CDR3 amino acid sequence without DNA. The repertoire table contains 23,000 or so distinct CDR3 sequences. The source material was naive CXCR3- CD8+ T cells from blood. The subset: CD45RO-CCR7+CD27+CD95- naive CD8+ T cells lacking CXCR3 (TNR3-). The source of this sequence is a human donor in good health. Some clones in this sample may be carry-over from other donors' samples.

CDR3 region: CAWTQGYGYTF. The chain uses TRBV30 and TRBJ1-2; TCRdb's D gene call, TRBD1, goes unchecked for lack of DNA. Germline V gene data show CDR1 as GTSNPN and CDR2 as SVGIG (reference sequence). The CDR3 length is 11 residues.